The clone carrying this TCR beta chain was detected only a few times. The antigen is unknown. The CDR3 extends over 16 amino acids. With 0 bases removed from V and 8 bases from J, the gap between germline ends came to 17 bases. Germline CDR1 is SEHNR and CDR2 is FQNEAQ (reference sequence). Time point reported: newly diagnosed GD, antithyroid drugs for less than 3 months. The TCR library was prepared using RNA isolated from PBMCs. A volume of roughly 9.9 milliliters of peripheral blood was collected in EDTA tubes. The authors built TCR beta libraries using iRepertoire HTBI primers and Arm-PCR of CDR3 regions. Per the study methods: Across samples, about 56 TRBV and about 15 TRBJ segments were found. TCRdb independently ran MiXCR on the multiplex PCR reads; one entry per CDR3 protein. The V and J calls were not made by the authors but by TCRdb's processing. The sample lists some 330,000 distinct CDR3 sequences; 12% were seen once.

This sample was included in a study of regulatory T cells in long-lasting Graves disease. Findings and limits, study-wide: New patients shared fewer public clonotypes (more than 850) than persistent patients did (approximately 2,700).

These data also featured in a second study, about T cells in Graves' hyperthyroidism and ophthalmopathy.

The source material was peripheral blood mononuclear cells (PBMCs), sampled at new diagnosis, from a patient treated with antithyroid drugs. The clonotype comes from a woman aged 18-29 years with Graves disease. The V gene is TRBV7-9, the J gene TRBJ2-1, with a weak D call TRBD1 (6 bases). The CDR3 is CASSLAGAGRWDEQFF. CDR3 nucleotide sequence: TGTGCCAGCAGCTTAGCGGGGGCAGGCCGCTGGGATGAGCAGTTCTTC.